This T cell receptor (beta chain) was identified during a study of cytomegalovirus exposure and HLA in healthy donors. Assay: immunoSEQ multiplex PCR; the TCRdb copy retains only in-frame clones and omits some. The sample comprises 150,000 to 200,000 clones, 85% of which are singletons, and 16% rests with the top ten. The V and J ends lost 6 bases and 16 bases respectively, with 22 bases between them. The CDR3 totals 13 residues. CDR1 and CDR2 (germline): SEHNR, FQNEAQ (reference sequence). The clonotype comes from a young man in good health and CMV-seropositive. The chain couples TRBV7-9 to TRBJ2-1, with D perhaps matching TRBD1 (6 bases). The sequencing sample was made of PBMCs. CDR3 protein: CASSYQGSQRAFF. The CDR3 DNA is TGTGCCAGCAGTTACCAGGGGAGTCAGAGGGCCTTCTTC.